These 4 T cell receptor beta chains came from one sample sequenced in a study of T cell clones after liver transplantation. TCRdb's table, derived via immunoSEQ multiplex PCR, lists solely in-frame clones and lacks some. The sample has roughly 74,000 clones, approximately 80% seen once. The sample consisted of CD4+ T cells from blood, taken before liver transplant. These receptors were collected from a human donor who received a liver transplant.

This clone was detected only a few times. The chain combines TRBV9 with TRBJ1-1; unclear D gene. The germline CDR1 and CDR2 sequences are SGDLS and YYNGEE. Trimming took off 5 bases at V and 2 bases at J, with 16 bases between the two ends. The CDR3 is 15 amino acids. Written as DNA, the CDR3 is TGTGCCAGCAGTAGGGTAAGCCCAGGTAACACTGAAGCTTTCTTT. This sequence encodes CASSRVSPGNTEAFF. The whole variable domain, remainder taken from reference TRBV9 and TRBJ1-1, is DSGVTQTPKHLITATGQRVTLRCSPRSGDLSVYWYQQSLDQGLQFLIQYYNGEERAKGNILERFSAQQFPDLHSELNLSSLELGDSALYFCASSRVSPGNTEAFFGQGTRLTVV.

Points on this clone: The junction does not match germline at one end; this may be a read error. Here the CDR3 DNA reads TGTGCCAGCAGAAGGCCGGCGAGCATAGATACGCAGTATTTT. Amino acids: CASRRPASIDTQYF. The chain has TRBV6-1 and TRBJ2-3; D not resolved. The CDR3 totals 14 residues. Germline values: CDR1 MNHNS, CDR2 SASEGT.

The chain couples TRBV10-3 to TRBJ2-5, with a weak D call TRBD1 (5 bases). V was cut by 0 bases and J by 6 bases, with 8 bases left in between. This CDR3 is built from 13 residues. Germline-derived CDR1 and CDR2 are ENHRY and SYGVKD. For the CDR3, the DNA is TGTGCCATCAGTGAGTCTCTGGGGCAGACCCAGTACTTC. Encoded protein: CAISESLGQTQYF.

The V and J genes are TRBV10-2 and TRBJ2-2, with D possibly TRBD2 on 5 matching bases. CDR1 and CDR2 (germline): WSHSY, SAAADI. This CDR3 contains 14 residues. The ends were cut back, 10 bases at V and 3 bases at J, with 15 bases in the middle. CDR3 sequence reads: CATLRDVDTGELFF. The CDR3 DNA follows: TGCGCCACACTGAGGGATGTGGACACCGGGGAGCTGTTTTTT.